The 30 T cell receptor beta chains in this list originate from one sample, sequenced in a study of OX40 agonist ivuxolimab in advanced cancers. Profiling relied on immunoSEQ multiplex PCR, and the TCRdb table lists in-frame clones only, not all of them. The sample has around 84,000 clones; 85% to 95% are singletons. The material was CD4+ or CD8+ T cells sorted from blood, obtained in a trial of the OX40 agonist ivuxolimab. Every receptor here comes from an adult with an advanced solid tumor such as melanoma, head and neck, liver or kidney cancer.

The V and J genes are TRBV5-6 and TRBJ1-2; 10 nucleotides agree with TRBD1. Looked up from germline, CDR1 is SGHDT and CDR2 is YYEEEE. The CDR3 is 14 amino acids. Germline trimming cut 4 bases from V and 7 bases from J; bases unmatched to any gene: 7. The CDR3 reads CASSPGTGAGGYTF. As DNA, the CDR3 is TGTGCCAGCAGCCCCGGGACAGGGGCGGGTGGCTACACCTTC.

The table lists this clone with a few counts. The chain is built from TRBV10-2 and TRBJ2-2; D not resolved. The germline CDR1 and CDR2 sequences are WSHSY and SAAADI. V was shortened by 7 bases and J by 3 bases, with 12 bases between the two germline ends. The CDR3 extends over 14 amino acids. The CDR3 sequence is CASIRLAYTGELFF. DNA of the CDR3: TGCGCCAGCATCAGGCTTGCGTACACCGGGGAGCTGTTTTTT.

V usage is TRBV7-9 and J usage is TRBJ1-2; D might be TRBD1 (5 bases). The CDR3 loop spans 15 amino acids. Trimming stripped 1 base from V and 0 bases from J, with 9 bases between. In germline, CDR1 is SEHNR, CDR2 FQNEAQ (reference sequence). CDR3 in amino acids: CASSLGQSPNYGYTF. Written as DNA, the CDR3 is TGTGCCAGCAGCTTAGGACAGTCCCCTAACTATGGCTACACCTTC.

This rearrangement joins TRBV13 to TRBJ1-2; D not resolved. This CDR3 spans 12 amino acids. The V and J ends lost 6 bases and 5 bases respectively, with 10 bases between them. Germline V CDR1 and CDR2: PRHDT, FYEKMQ (reference sequence). The CDR3: CASSSGSYGYTF. CDR3 sequence (DNA): TGTGCCAGCAGTTCCGGGTCTTATGGCTACACCTTC.

This clone has only a few counts. The chain carries TRBV5-1 and TRBJ2-7; D gene uncertain. Germline CDR1 reads SGHRS; CDR2 reads YFSETQ. Trimming took off 3 bases at V and 3 bases at J, with 13 bases between the two ends. The CDR3 loop spans 14 amino acids. CDR3 in amino acids: CASSSAYLNYEQYF. The DNA for the CDR3 is TGCGCCAGCAGCTCAGCCTACCTGAACTACGAGCAGTACTTC.

The genes are TRBV29-1 and TRBJ2-7, with TRBD1 matching 7 bases. V trimming: 7 bases; J trimming: 3 bases; junction bases outside the gene matches: 18. Germline-derived CDR1 and CDR2 are SQVTM and ANQGSEA. There are 16 residues in the CDR3. CDR3 loop: CSATAAWDRAYYEQYF. The CDR3 DNA reads as TGCAGCGCCACAGCCGCGTGGGACAGAGCATACTACGAGCAGTACTTC.

This clone is a singleton in its sample. The chain combines TRBV27 with TRBJ2-7, with 8 positions matching TRBD1. Germline-derived CDR1 and CDR2 are MNHEY and SMNVEV (reference sequence). The CDR3 length is 16 residues. V was pared by 2 bases and J by 1 base, with 7 bases of the junction left unmatched. The CDR3 sequence: CASSLGPGGVSYEQYF. The CDR3 DNA is TGTGCCAGCAGTTTAGGTCCAGGGGGCGTTTCCTACGAGCAGTACTTC.

In this sample, this clone turned up once. V usage is TRBV27 and J usage is TRBJ2-7, with TRBD1 matching over 9 bases. Germline V gene sequence: CDR1 MNHEY, CDR2 SMNVEV (reference sequence). Trimming removed 7 bases from V and 4 bases from J; junction bases left unmatched: 5. The CDR3 runs to 13 residues. CDR3 sequence reads: CASTQTGGYEQYF. CDR3 DNA: TGTGCCAGCACCCAGACAGGGGGGTACGAGCAGTACTTC.

The chain recombines TRBV10-3 with TRBJ2-1, with 10 bases lining up with TRBD2. CDR1 and CDR2 from the germline V gene are ENHRY and SYGVKD. The CDR3 totals 17 residues. J gave up 3 bases and V 3 bases, and 8 bases lay outside the gene matches. The CDR3 protein is CAISDLDGLADYNEQFF. CDR3 DNA: TGTGCCATCAGTGATCTCGATGGACTAGCGGACTACAATGAGCAGTTCTTC.

The V call is TRBV7-9, the J call TRBJ2-5; 11 positions match TRBD2. The germline gives CDR1 SEHNR, CDR2 FQNEAQ (reference sequence). The CDR3 sequence is 17 residues long. J was trimmed by 5 bases and V by 5 bases; bases with no gene match: 13. The CDR3 DNA reads TGTGCCAGCAGCGCCCGCGGAAAGGGACTAGCGGTTGAGACCCAGTACTTC. This translates into CASSARGKGLAVETQYF. The full variable domain, in which reference TRBV7-9 and TRBJ2-5 provide the parts outside the CDR3, is DTGVSQNPRHKITKRGQNVTFRCDPISEHNRLYWYRQTLGQGPEFLTYFQNEAQLEKSRLLSDRFSAERPKGSFSTLEIQRTEQGDSAMYLCASSARGKGLAVETQYFGPGTRLLVL.

The chain uses TRBV6-4 and TRBJ2-2; D gene uncertain. From germline, CDR1 is MRHNA and CDR2 SNTAGT. There are 14 residues in the CDR3. The V gene lost 6 bases and the J gene lost 5 bases, with 13 bases spanning the gap. CDR3 sequence (DNA): TGTGCCAGCAGGACGGAGTCCCCAACCGGGGAGCTGTTTTTT. Amino acid sequence: CASRTESPTGELFF.

The chain couples TRBV6-1 to TRBJ1-5, with 9 bases matching TRBD1. CDR1 is MNHNS and CDR2 is SASEGT in the germline V gene. The trim removed 2 bases at V and 6 bases at J, leaving 8 bases unmatched. CDR3 length: 16 amino acids. For the CDR3, the DNA is TGTGCCAGCAGTGAATGGAGGGTGACAGGGGGTCAGCCCCAGCATTTT. Translation gives CASSEWRVTGGQPQHF.

As regards this clone: The identical CDR3 is also encoded by other nucleotide sequences in the sample. This chain links TRBV9 with TRBJ2-2; D is possibly TRBD1 (5 bases). Trimming cost V 5 bases and J 8 bases, with 13 bases left between them. The CDR3 has 13 residues. Germline V CDR1 and CDR2: SGDLS, YYNGEE. CDR3 amino acids: CASSGRGPGELFF. Written as DNA, the CDR3 is TGTGCCAGCAGTGGAAGGGGCCCGGGGGAGCTGTTTTTT. Together with reference TRBV9 and TRBJ2-2, the CDR3 gives the full variable domain: DSGVTQTPKHLITATGQRVTLRCSPRSGDLSVYWYQQSLDQGLQFLIQYYNGEERAKGNILERFSAQQFPDLHSELNLSSLELGDSALYFCASSGRGPGELFFGEGSRLTVL.

The genes are TRBV7-3 and TRBJ2-1; the D gene is possibly TRBD2 (6 bases). V was shortened by 4 bases and J by 1 base, with 23 bases between the two germline ends. This CDR3 contains 19 residues. Germline V gene sequence: CDR1 SGHTA, CDR2 FQGTGA. CDR3 region: CASSSSTTWDSTSYNEQFF. Written as DNA, the CDR3 is TGTGCCAGCAGCTCCAGTACTACGTGGGACTCCACTTCCTACAATGAGCAGTTCTTC.

J is TRBJ2-3 and V is TRBV27; 7 nucleotides agree with TRBD2. The CDR3 runs to 16 residues. With 5 bases clipped from V and 0 bases from J, the junction kept 8 bases outside the gene matches. CDR1 is MNHEY, CDR2 SMNVEV, per germline (reference sequence). The CDR3 sequence is CASSPPAGYSTDTQYF. The CDR3 DNA is TGTGCCAGCAGTCCTCCAGCGGGGTACAGCACAGATACGCAGTATTTT.

The genes are TRBV7-6 and TRBJ2-3; D gene ambiguous. The CDR3 sequence is 14 residues long. From germline, CDR1 is SGHVS and CDR2 FNYEAQ. The germline V and J ends were trimmed by 1 base and 5 bases, with 10 bases remaining between them. The CDR3 nucleotides read TGTGCCAGCAGCTTAGGGTCCTTAGGAGATACGCAGTATTTT. As protein: CASSLGSLGDTQYF.

The chain couples TRBV9 to TRBJ2-7; D may be TRBD1 or TRBD2 (6 bases each). Germline values: CDR1 SGDLS, CDR2 YYNGEE. This CDR3 has 13 amino acids. Deletions cut 0 bases from V and 7 bases from J, with 11 bases between. CDR3 sequence reads: CASSVASGAEQYF. The CDR3 DNA sequence: TGTGCCAGCAGCGTAGCATCGGGGGCGGAGCAGTACTTC.

This rearrangement joins TRBV6-5 to TRBJ1-5; the match to TRBD1 covers 7 bases. V lost 6 bases to trimming and J lost 0 bases; unmatched junction nucleotides: 5. The CDR3 runs to 15 residues. Per the germline V gene, CDR1 is MNHEY and CDR2 is SVGAGI. CDR3 in DNA: TGTGCCAGCAGCTCCGGGACAGATAGCAATCAGCCCCAGCATTTT. It is translated as CASSSGTDSNQPQHF.

The rearrangement joins TRBV7-2 to TRBJ2-5, with no clear D. The CDR3 is made up of 13 amino acids. The germline gives CDR1 SGHTA, CDR2 FQGNSA. V was shortened by 3 bases and J by 4 bases, with 9 bases between the two germline ends. The CDR3 DNA sequence: TGTGCCAGCAGCTTCGACATGGGAGAGACCCAGTACTTC. Translated, it gives CASSFDMGETQYF.

This rearrangement joins TRBV27 to TRBJ2-7, with 7 bases that match TRBD1. The CDR3 runs 13 residues. Trimming at V came to 5 bases and at J to 3 bases, leaving 4 bases not matched to a gene. CDR1 MNHEY and CDR2 SMNVEV come from the germline V gene (reference sequence). As DNA, the CDR3 is TGTGCCAGCAGTCGGGACAGTTTCTACGAGCAGTACTTC. As protein: CASSRDSFYEQYF.

CDR3 in DNA: TGCGCCAGCAGGTTCGACAGGGCCTACGAGCAGTACTTC. Translation: CASRFDRAYEQYF. V and J are TRBV5-1 and TRBJ2-7; TRBD1 matches at 7 bases. Per the germline V gene, CDR1 is SGHRS and CDR2 is YFSETQ. With V trimmed by 5 bases and J by 2 bases, 4 bases remained unmatched. The CDR3 is 13 amino acids.

The genes are TRBV19 and TRBJ2-7; 7 nucleotides agree with TRBD2. The length of the CDR3 is 13 residues. Germline CDR1 is LNHDA and CDR2 is SQIVND (reference sequence). V was pared by 8 bases and J by 0 bases, with 4 bases of the junction left unmatched. CDR3 in amino acids: CASGEGPSYEQYF. The CDR3 nucleotides read TGTGCCAGTGGGGAGGGGCCCTCCTACGAGCAGTACTTC.

The CDR3 DNA reads as TGTGCCAGCAGCTTATCAGGGGATACTGAAGCTTTCTTT. As protein: CASSLSGDTEAFF. The genes are TRBV7-6 and TRBJ1-1; perhaps TRBD1 as D (6 bases). V lost 2 bases and J lost 5, with 9 bases in between. This CDR3 is 13 amino acids long. CDR1 and CDR2 (germline): SGHVS, FNYEAQ.

The chain links TRBV6-5 to TRBJ2-5; 9 bases align to TRBD1. With 5 bases clipped from V and 5 bases from J, the junction kept 9 bases outside the gene matches. This CDR3 has 15 amino acids. The germline V gene encodes CDR1 MNHEY and CDR2 SVGAGI. Here the CDR3 reads CASSRFPTGGETQYF. DNA for the CDR3: TGTGCCAGCAGTAGGTTTCCGACAGGGGGGGAGACCCAGTACTTC.

This sequence joins TRBV30 and TRBJ1-1, with D unresolved. The CDR3 consists of 13 residues. Germline V gene data show CDR1 as GTSNPN and CDR2 as SVGIG (reference sequence). V was pared by 0 bases and J by 4 bases, with 9 bases between. The CDR3 sequence: CAWSVAGITEAFF. As DNA, the CDR3 is TGTGCCTGGAGTGTTGCCGGGATCACTGAAGCTTTCTTT.

The V and J genes are TRBV30 and TRBJ1-1, with D unclear. Looked up from germline, CDR1 is GTSNPN and CDR2 is SVGIG (reference sequence). The CDR3 is 12 residues long. The V gene lost 5 bases and the J gene lost 0 bases, with 7 bases spanning the gap. The CDR3 region is CAWGPMNTEAFF. In nucleotides, the CDR3 is TGTGCCTGGGGACCGATGAACACTGAAGCTTTCTTT. The full variable domain, in which reference TRBV30 and TRBJ1-1 provide the parts outside the CDR3, is SQTIHQWPATLVQPVGSPLSLECTVEGTSNPNLYWYRQAAGRGLQLLFYSVGIGQISSEVPQNLSASRPQDRQFILSSKKLLLSDSGFYLCAWGPMNTEAFFGQGTRLTVV.

The V and J genes are TRBV2 and TRBJ1-2; tentative D call: TRBD1 (5 bases). V was pared by 5 bases and J by 4 bases, with 17 bases between. Germline lookup yields CDR1 SNHLY and CDR2 FYNNEI. The CDR3 extends over 15 amino acids. Written as DNA, the CDR3 is TGTGCCAGCAGTCCCGTTGAGGGGCGATCCTATGGCTACACCTTC. Translation gives CASSPVEGRSYGYTF. Together with reference TRBV2 and TRBJ1-2, the CDR3 gives the full variable domain: EPEVTQTPSHQVTQMGQEVILRCVPISNHLYFYWYRQILGQKVEFLVSFYNNEISEKSEIFDDQFSVERPDGSNFTLKIRSTKLEDSAMYFCASSPVEGRSYGYTFGSGTRLTVV.

This chain uses TRBV10-3 with TRBJ1-1; D may be TRBD1 (5 bases). Germline CDR1 ENHRY, CDR2 SYGVKD. Trimming removed 1 base from V and 3 bases from J, with 12 bases in between. The CDR3 is 15 residues long. CDR3 in DNA: TGTGCCATCAGTGAGTTCACGGGGGTGGACACTGAAGCTTTCTTT. This encodes CAISEFTGVDTEAFF.

DNA for the CDR3: TGTGCCAGCAGTGAAGAGGTGACAGGGGGATTCAATCAGCCCCAGCATTTT. Translating it yields CASSEEVTGGFNQPQHF. This chain connects TRBV6-1 to TRBJ1-5; 9 bases line up with TRBD1. J lost 3 bases, V lost 1 base, and 7 bases had no gene match. The germline gives CDR1 MNHNS, CDR2 SASEGT. The CDR3 extends over 17 amino acids.

This chain links TRBV6-6 with TRBJ2-1; D is undetermined. Trimming pared 6 bases from V and 5 bases from J, leaving 11 bases between. This CDR3 region has 13 residues. Germline lookup yields CDR1 MNHNY and CDR2 SVGAGI (reference sequence). CDR3 region: CASRPHRDNEQFF. In DNA, the CDR3 is TGTGCCAGCAGACCCCACCGGGACAATGAGCAGTTCTTC.